This TCR beta chain came from a study of immune cell composition in non-small cell lung cancer. TCRdb's table, derived via immunoSEQ multiplex PCR, lists solely in-frame clones and lacks some. The table includes some 15,000 clones, roughly 80% detected once. The V gene's germline CDR1 is MNHNS and CDR2 SASEGT. Losses at the gene ends were 6 bases for V and 5 bases for J; bases not matched to a gene: 10. The CDR3 totals 15 residues. Study results and caveats: Lung squamous cell carcinoma tumours had significantly higher top 10 clone scores and productive clonality than lung adenocarcinoma.

For this clone: What it binds is not known.

This clonotype originated in a human donor with non-small cell lung cancer. Sequencing was performed on lung tumor tissue. This chain connects TRBV6-1 to TRBJ1-5; 7 positions match TRBD1. CDR3 in DNA: TGTGCCAGCAGACCCAGTTACAGGGGATATCAGCCCCAGCATTTT. Translated: CASRPSYRGYQPQHF.